This T cell receptor beta chain came from a study of control samples from healthy donors and cancer patients. The germline V gene has CDR1 SGHRS and CDR2 YFSETQ. The V gene lost 7 bases and the J gene lost 2 bases, with 16 bases spanning the gap. This CDR3 is built from 14 residues. Sequencing used immunoSEQ multiplex PCR; TCRdb keeps in-frame clones, though not all of them. There are 93,000 or so clones in the sample; approximately 90% occur only once, and under 20% lies in the top ten. The rearrangement links TRBV5-1 to TRBJ2-7; D gene unclear. The clonotype originates from a man between 60 and 75 years old with lung cancer. Sequencing was carried out using PBMCs. Written as DNA, the CDR3 is TGCGCCAGCCTTAAACCCAGCAAGCCCTACGAGCAGTACGTC. It encodes CASLKPSKPYEQYV.